Here is one TCR beta chain with its context. Its antigen remains undetermined. Within one base of it there is no much larger clone, and no base qualities were kept. From V the trimming removes 8 bases and from J it removes 7 bases, while the gene matches leave 11 bases of the junction unaccounted for. From cysteine to phenylalanine, the CDR3 is 14 amino acids long. Only CDR3 DNA is held: 42 bases, read in frame from base 1. The germline V gene (reference sequence) sets CDR1 to LNHDA and CDR2 to SQIVND. In total, 630 or so healthy bone marrow donors made up the cohort. At the time of sampling, all cohort members were nominally healthy, though unrecorded immune exposures were likely present. The donor tested CMV seronegative, placing the donor among the approximately 400 seronegative members of the cohort. A peripheral blood sample was provided by each donor, and peripheral blood mononuclear cells were used for TCR beta sequencing. Genomic DNA extraction from the blood cell samples was performed with the Qiagen DNeasy Blood Extraction Kit.

The library was prepared using the immunoSEQ multiplex PCR assay. For the multiplex PCR, a mixture combining 60 forward primers for TCR Vbeta segments and 13 reverse primers for TCR Jbeta segments was used. Amplification of the CDR3 region of rearranged TCR beta genes was performed with a multiplex PCR assay on genomic DNA. The amplified TCR beta libraries were sequenced on the Illumina HiSeq System as 87-base-pair reads. As for the authors' bioinformatics: Across the roughly 670 repertoires, a later analysis counted some 81 million unique TCR beta chains, 8.5 million to 12 million of which were shared by at least two donors. Raw reads were error-corrected and collapsed into unique sequences with a nearest-neighbor algorithm that merged closely related sequences to remove PCR and sequencing errors. Alignment of CDR3 sequences to IMGT reference sequences was used to assign V, D and J gene segments. For a sequence to be retained, a match of at least six nucleotides was required to both a V gene segment and a J gene segment. Rearrangements were called productive when the CDR3 lacked stop codons and stayed in frame with V and J; all others were non-productive. Following IMGT convention, CDR3 was defined as the stretch from the second conserved V-encoded cysteine up to the conserved J-encoded phenylalanine. In an earlier analysis of some 550 of the donors, sequences lacking an unambiguous match to a single V gene segment were excluded. In an earlier analysis of several hundred of the donors, a V segment was called functional when productive rearrangements were above 56.7%, and segregating when the standard deviation between donors exceeded 5%. A statistical classification framework was developed to diagnose cytomegalovirus status using the catalog of TCR beta chain sequences. In a later analysis, V and J genes were assigned by comparing TCR nucleotide sequences against IMGT/GENE-DB human TR gene sequences. Using the TCRdist pipeline, a later analysis assigned CDR3 sequences along with most-parsimonious VDJ recombination scenarios. In a later analysis, each TCR beta chain was defined by its CDR3 amino acid sequence together with its V-gene family, and reads lacking a unique V-gene family were excluded. As a way to deal with suspected cross-contamination and a sequencing artifact, a later analysis dropped nearly 600 nucleotide sequences that were highly shared and had low generation probability. For each public chain, a later analysis derived a clonal expansion index from normalized ranks of inferred template counts within each repertoire. In a later analysis, generation probabilities were computed with a VDJ recombination model fitted to out-of-frame rearrangements, and the resulting probabilities were checked against IGoR. In a later analysis, TCR-TCR, TCR-HLA and TCR-CMV co-occurrence was scored with hypergeometric tests, and a repertoire-size bias correction was applied to TCR pairs. In a later analysis, false discovery rates were estimated by permuting HLA or CMV assignments 20 times. In a later analysis, co-occurring TCRs were grouped with DBSCAN, and TCRdist sequence similarity was added when clustering was performed within HLA-allele-positive subsets. Repertoires with fewer than 30,000 or more than 120,000 public chains were left out of co-occurrence clustering, as were five repertoires with anomalous nucleotide sharing. What TCRdb holds here is the immuneACCESS table cut down to in-frame rearrangements. Part of the clones is not present; checked against another copy, under half of the missing clones reflect an unresolved V gene, and the others are unexplained. The V and J calls and the clone size are those of that table, but D and trimming were determined from the DNA. The sample data list a few hundred thousand clones, and approximately 91% of these were observed just once. The ten largest clones represent around 1.7% of the sample.

The data derive from a study of cytomegalovirus exposure and HLA in healthy donors (dated by TCRdb to 2016 to 2017). At the level of the whole study: An earlier analysis of some 620 of the donors reported under 300 Gb of sequence data and 95 million to 130 million unique TCR beta sequences obtained from about 179 million T cells. An earlier analysis of 587 of the donors applied high-throughput TCR beta sequencing to assess whether each TCR beta V gene segment acted as functional or pseudogenic. About five DR-DQ haplotypes were handled as single units for association and clustering because linkage in the cohort was strong. High-throughput TCR immunosequencing, statistical association of individual TCRs with disease status, and machine learning were combined to predict cytomegalovirus infection status. All discovery cohort repertoires had been generated using a single sequencing platform. Donor age, sex, ethnicity and CMV serostatus were collected together with the repertoire data. Around 320 gigabases of sequencing data and approximately 85 million unique TCR sequences were included in an early release covering around 600 HLA-typed donors. A later analysis re-examined previously published TCR beta repertoires from just over 650 donors and added high-resolution HLA genotyping to investigate patterns of TCR occurrence. The genetic ancestry cluster associated with self-reported Caucasian donors included 81% of the roughly 360 genotyped donors. Typing coverage differed by locus: A, B, C, DRB1 and DQB1 were typed in roughly 629-630 donors, DQA1 in about 500, DPA1 in nearly 610, and DPB1 in just under 490. Among around 400 genotyped donors of the cohort, an average of approximately 200,000 unique TCR beta nucleotide sequences was sequenced per donor, of which about 19% were non-productive. Besides the first cohort of 500 to 700 subjects, a separate validation cohort made up of around 120 different subjects was used. The study used immunosequencing to profile the T cell repertoires of approximately 690 subjects and linked those repertoires to cytomegalovirus serostatus. The aim of the study was to test whether cataloging public T cell receptors could identify signatures of past pathogen exposure. The later analysis used no new phenotypic data to find candidate immune exposures, relying instead on TCR beta sequences and their occurrence across donors. Class I and class II HLA loci were covered by the typing at four-digit resolution. A later genetic analysis took genome-wide SNP genotypes for about 55% of the 666 donors and used that subset as a discovery cohort. On the study overall, not on this receptor specifically: According to a later analysis, TCR association rates differed among HLA loci, with DRB1 alleles showing the most associated TCRs and HLA-C alleles showing the fewest. The cohort was sequenced for TCR beta chains only, and without alpha or paired-chain data the features that could be detected were limited. Correlated functional status among segregating V segments might reflect linkage disequilibrium, but an unknown experimental factor could not be ruled out. A few of the identified cytomegalovirus-associated TCR beta chains were confirmed in vitro to be specific for cytomegalovirus antigens. At a false discovery rate of 0.05, a later analysis linked under 20,000 TCR beta sequences to specific HLA alleles. A later analysis found that most CMV-associated TCR beta chains appeared HLA-restricted, with HLA associations seemingly driven largely by CMV exposure. The classifier was reported to diagnose cytomegalovirus status with high specificity and sensitivity in both the original and validation cohorts. Strong co-occurrence of HLA alleles, especially DR and DQ, made assigning TCR associations to individual alleles difficult. According to a later genetic analysis, donors in an Asian-associated ancestry cluster had fewer N-insertions in productive TCRs than the approximately 670-donor mean. The only immune exposure information available for the cohort was CMV serostatus. The study listed 150 to 200 TCR beta chains as associated with cytomegalovirus. Because some donors lacked HLA typing at each locus, the association tests relied only on the typed subset. The 87-base-pair reads could not distinguish some IMGT-functional V segments, including TRBV6-2 and TRBV6-3, so those segments were excluded. Most TCR sequences were seen in very few donors, while some public TCRs were found in many individuals. In a later analysis, HLA-associated TCR beta chains were found to be more clonally expanded and to have lower generation probabilities than equally common non-associated chains. A group of highly shared sequence variants was considered likely to be a technical artifact of the sequencing pipeline. An association between a missense DCLRE1C variant and V-gene and J-gene trimming of TCR beta chains was found in a later genetic analysis and replicated in an independent cohort. A further reported finding was that TCR beta sequences accurately predicted the HLA-A and HLA-B alleles for most subjects in the first cohort. An earlier analysis of around 540 of the donors showed that most TCR beta V segments appeared in productive rearrangements either about 90% or about 30% of the time, which broadly matched IMGT annotations. Several of the top co-occurrence clusters appeared to be linked to parvovirus B19, influenza, CMV and Epstein-Barr virus, according to a later analysis. Seventeen rarely observed V segments, including chromosome 9 orphons, were excluded from the earlier analysis of almost 600 of the donors because counts were too low. The presence/absence analyses assumed that sequencing depth was roughly uniform across donors, and that assumption may not be true. The authors suggested that the approach could potentially be generalized to other disease states and immunological phenotypes.

The TCR was taken from a girl under 10 years old in good health and CMV-seronegative. Sequencing used PBMCs. This chain is built from TRBV19 and TRBJ2-1, and 7 bases in between align with TRBD2. The nucleotide sequence reads as follows: TGTGCCAGTGGGGAGGTAGCGGGTTGGAATGAGCAGTTCTTC. Translated, it gives CASGEVAGWNEQFF.